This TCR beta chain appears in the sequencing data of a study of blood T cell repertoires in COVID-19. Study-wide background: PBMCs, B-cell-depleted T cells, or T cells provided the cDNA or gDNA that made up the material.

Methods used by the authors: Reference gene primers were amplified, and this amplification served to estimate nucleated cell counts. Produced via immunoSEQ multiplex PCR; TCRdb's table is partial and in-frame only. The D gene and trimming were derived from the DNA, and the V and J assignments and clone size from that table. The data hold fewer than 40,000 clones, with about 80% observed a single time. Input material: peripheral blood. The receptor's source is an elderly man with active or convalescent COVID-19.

The CDR3: CASSWEGTGVEQYF. For the CDR3, the DNA is TGTGCCAGCAGCTGGGAGGGGACAGGCGTCGAGCAGTACTTC. This chain connects TRBV7-2 to TRBJ2-7; tentative D call: TRBD1 (8 bases). The CDR3 sequence is 14 residues long. Germline lookup yields CDR1 SGHTA and CDR2 FQGNSA. V shed 4 bases and J shed 6 bases, with 16 bases lying between them.